A single sample is the source of the 27 T cell receptor beta chains below, sequenced in a study of blood T cell repertoires in COVID-19 (dated by TCRdb to 2019 to 2021). Library preparation was by the immunoSEQ multiplex PCR assay. TCRdb's version of the immuneACCESS table is confined to in-frame rearrangements and falls short of the full clone set. An unresolved V gene accounts for under half of the shortfall where checked; the remainder is of unknown origin. For this sample the table gives 200,000 to 250,000 clones, of which 70% to 85% were detected only once. The ten top clones hold roughly 4% of the sample. Specimen: peripheral blood. The source of these receptors is a woman aged 40 to 55 with active or convalescent COVID-19.

The chain has TRBV4-2 and TRBJ1-1, with D possibly being TRBD1 (6 bases). CDR1 LGHNA and CDR2 YNFKEQ come from the germline V gene. Trimming shortened V by 4 bases and J by 3 bases, and 15 bases separated the two germline ends. CDR3 length: 15 amino acids. DNA for the CDR3: TGTGCCAGCAGCCCCCCAGGGGTTGTCGACACTGAAGCTTTCTTT. Protein product: CASSPPGVVDTEAFF.

The chain has TRBV12-5 and TRBJ1-2; tentative D call: TRBD1 (5 bases). Trimming shortened V by 1 base and J by 1 base, and 16 bases separated the two germline ends. The CDR3 loop spans 17 amino acids. Germline V CDR1 and CDR2: LGHNT, FRNRAP. The CDR3 bases are TGTGCTAGTGGTTTGGCAGGACAACTTCGATTTAACTATGGCTACACCTTC. It specifies CASGLAGQLRFNYGYTF.

V is TRBV28 and J is TRBJ2-5, with D unresolved. Trimming took 3 bases from V and 4 from J, leaving 9 bases between them. CDR1 MDHEN and CDR2 SYDVKM come from the germline V gene. CDR3 length equals 13 residues. The CDR3 sequence is CASSFRQVETQYF. For the CDR3, the DNA is TGTGCCAGCAGTTTCCGGCAGGTAGAGACCCAGTACTTC.

The chain combines TRBV19 with TRBJ2-1; the D gene is possibly TRBD2 (5 bases). Trimming took off 7 bases at V and 4 bases at J, with 11 bases between the two ends. This CDR3 region has 13 residues. Looked up from germline, CDR1 is LNHDA and CDR2 is SQIVND (reference sequence). The CDR3 loop is CASKLSGYNEQFF. DNA of the CDR3: TGTGCCAGTAAGCTGTCGGGGTACAATGAGCAGTTCTTC.

The V gene is TRBV7-3, the J gene TRBJ2-1, with 11 bases matching TRBD2. The germline CDR1 and CDR2 sequences are SGHTA and FQGTGA. V gave up 3 bases and J gave up 7 bases; unmatched junction bases: 5. The CDR3 runs 15 residues. CDR3 sequence: CASSFSGGAYNEQFF. In DNA form, the CDR3 reads TGTGCCAGCAGCTTTAGCGGGGGGGCGTATAATGAGCAGTTCTTC.

The chain uses TRBV29-1 and TRBJ2-2; maybe TRBD1 (6 bases). V was shortened by 5 bases and J by 6 bases, with 16 bases between the two germline ends. The CDR3 has 14 amino acids. The germline CDR1 and CDR2 sequences are SQVTM and ANQGSEA. The CDR3 sequence is CSVRQGRLSGELFF. CDR3 sequence (DNA): TGCAGCGTTCGGCAGGGGCGCCTCTCCGGGGAGCTGTTTTTT.

This clone was observed a few times. The chain is built from TRBV19 and TRBJ2-1; the match to TRBD2 covers 9 bases. Germline CDR1 reads LNHDA; CDR2 reads SQIVND (reference sequence). V lost 0 bases and J lost 8; bases outside the gene matches: 5. The CDR3 has 15 amino acids. The CDR3 bases are TGTGCCAGTAGTATAGATGGGGCTAGCGGGGATGAGCAGTTCTTC. This sequence encodes CASSIDGASGDEQFF.

The J gene is TRBJ2-7, the V gene TRBV5-4, with 8 bases that match TRBD2. Germline lookup yields CDR1 SGHNT and CDR2 YYREEE (reference sequence). V lost 1 base, J lost 2 bases, and 5 bases stayed unmatched. The CDR3 is 15 residues long. The CDR3 DNA is TGTGCCAGCAGCTTGTTTTTAGCGGGGCCCTACGAGCAGTACTTC. Its translation is CASSLFLAGPYEQYF.

The chain links TRBV3-1 (or the pseudogene TRBV3-2) to TRBJ1-2, with TRBD1 as a possible D gene (5 bases). Germline-derived CDR1 and CDR2 are LGHDT and YNNKEL (reference sequence). With 6 bases removed from V and 1 base from J, the gap between germline ends came to 9 bases. There are 13 residues in the CDR3. CDR3 DNA sequence: TGTGCCAGCAGACCCGGGGGTAACTATGGCTACACCTTC. It translates to CASRPGGNYGYTF.

This chain joins TRBV12-3 or TRBV12-4 and TRBJ2-5; TRBD2 matches 8 bases. The CDR3 sequence is 13 residues long. Trimming removed 3 bases from V and 6 bases from J; junction bases left unmatched: 3. The CDR3 DNA reads TGTGCCAGCAGTTTGGGACTAGGGAAGACCCAGTACTTC. It translates to CASSLGLGKTQYF.

The rearrangement links TRBV6-2 or TRBV6-3 to TRBJ2-7, with TRBD2 matching over 8 bases. Looked up from germline, CDR1 is MNHEY and CDR2 is SVGEGT. V was pared by 5 bases and J by 3 bases, with 6 bases of the junction left unmatched. This CDR3 has 14 amino acids. Here the CDR3 DNA reads TGTGCCAGCAGTAATCCGGGACTAGTCTACGAGCAGTACGTC. Encoded protein: CASSNPGLVYEQYV.

The genes are TRBV28 and TRBJ1-2; D ambiguous. Between the trimmed V and J ends, which lost 2 bases and 4 bases, there was a span of 11 bases. Germline V gene lookup returns CDR1 MDHEN and CDR2 SYDVKM. The CDR3 totals 14 residues. Here the CDR3 reads CASSLGGESYGYTF. Written as DNA, the CDR3 is TGTGCCAGCAGTTTAGGCGGGGAGAGCTATGGCTACACCTTC.

The J gene is TRBJ2-7, the V gene TRBV27; D is possibly TRBD1 (6 bases). This CDR3 comprises 12 residues. Germline CDR1 and CDR2: MNHEY and SMNVEV (reference sequence). V was cut by 10 bases and J by 7 bases, with 17 bases left in between. This CDR3 reads CATLGGPGEQYF. Written as DNA, the CDR3 is TGTGCCACCCTTGGGGGCCCGGGAGAGCAGTACTTC.

The chain combines TRBV9 with TRBJ2-3, with D maybe TRBD1 (5 bases). Germline CDR1 is SGDLS and CDR2 is YYNGEE. The CDR3 has 15 amino acids. V lost 3 bases, J lost 1 base, and 12 bases lay in between. CDR3 amino acids: CASSADVGGTDTQYF. The CDR3 bases are TGTGCCAGCAGCGCAGACGTAGGGGGCACAGATACGCAGTATTTT.

The chain uses TRBV7-9 and TRBJ1-6, with 7 nucleotides matching TRBD1. V was pared by 0 bases and J by 4 bases, with 0 bases of the junction left unmatched. This CDR3 has 15 residues. Germline V lookup: CDR1 SEHNR, CDR2 FQNEAQ (reference sequence). The CDR3 protein is CASSLAGQYNSPLHF. CDR3 sequence (DNA): TGTGCCAGCAGCTTAGCGGGACAGTATAATTCACCCCTCCACTTT.

The rearrangement links TRBV4-2 to TRBJ2-5; 11 bases agree with TRBD2. CDR3 length: 17 amino acids. Germline V CDR1 and CDR2: LGHNA, YNFKEQ. The ends lost 1 base at V and 6 bases at J; junction bases unmatched: 10. In DNA form, the CDR3 reads TGTGCCAGCAGCCAAGGTGTTACTACTAGCGGGGGCCAGACCCAGTACTTC. Translated: CASSQGVTTSGGQTQYF.

This clone was observed once. The genes are TRBV5-6 and TRBJ2-7, with D perhaps matching TRBD2 (6 bases). Germline V gene sequence: CDR1 SGHDT, CDR2 YYEEEE. CDR3 length equals 13 residues. V was cut by 0 bases and J by 6 bases, with 10 bases left in between. In DNA form, the CDR3 reads TGTGCCAGCAGCTTGGCAGGAGGGCGCGAGCAGTACTTC. Protein sequence: CASSLAGGREQYF. The whole variable domain, remainder taken from reference TRBV5-6 and TRBJ2-7, is DAGVTQSPTHLIKTRGQQVTLRCSPKSGHDTVSWYQQALGQGPQFIFQYYEEEERQRGNFPDRFSGHQFPNYSSELNVNALLLGDSALYLCASSLAGGREQYFGPGTRLTVT.

The chain has TRBV4-2 and TRBJ2-5; 9 positions match TRBD2. The CDR3 is 16 residues long. The trim removed 1 base at V and 2 bases at J, leaving 5 bases unmatched. The germline CDR1 and CDR2 sequences are LGHNA and YNFKEQ. The CDR3 loop reads CASSQGGGRVQETQYF. The CDR3 region has the DNA TGTGCCAGCAGCCAAGGTGGCGGGAGGGTTCAAGAGACCCAGTACTTC.

As for this clone: One end of the junction does not line up with germline, which may come from a read error. Here the CDR3 reads CASSQGILAGGPQNF. The CDR3 DNA reads TGCGCCAGCAGCCAAGGAATTCTAGCGGGGGGGCCTCAGAACTTC. The genes are TRBV4-1 and TRBJ2-5, with 12 positions matching TRBD2. Germline V gene lookup returns CDR1 MGHRA and CDR2 YSYEKL. The CDR3 length is 15 residues.

This clone came up a few times. The chain employs TRBV5-1 and TRBJ2-3; D is possibly TRBD2 (6 bases). V dropped 2 bases and J dropped 1 base, with 11 bases sitting between them. Germline loops: CDR1 SGHRS, CDR2 YFSETQ. The CDR3 is 15 residues long. Written as DNA, the CDR3 is TGCGCCAGCAGCTTTGGAGGGCAGGGCACAGATACGCAGTATTTT. Its translation: CASSFGGQGTDTQYF.

Note on this clone: The junction differs from germline at one of its ends, possibly a read error. The J gene is TRBJ2-1, the V gene TRBV30; 9 bases map to TRBD1. Germline V gene sequence: CDR1 GTSNPN, CDR2 SVGIG (reference sequence). This CDR3 region has 15 residues. CDR3 loop: CAWSGNTGGGLAPVF. As DNA, the CDR3 is TGTGCCTGGAGTGGAAATACAGGGGGCGGCTTGGCGCCGGTCTTC.

The chain recombines TRBV6-1 with TRBJ1-2, with D perhaps matching TRBD1 (5 bases). The germline CDR1 and CDR2 sequences are MNHNS and SASEGT. V lost 3 bases, J lost 6 bases, and 11 bases lay in between. The CDR3 covers 13 residues. The CDR3 protein is CASSEQRGNGYTF. CDR3 sequence (DNA): TGTGCCAGCAGTGAGCAAAGGGGAAATGGCTACACCTTC.

V gene TRBV6-6 combines with J gene TRBJ1-6, with 8 bases lining up with TRBD1. Trimming cost V 6 bases and J 8 bases; bases outside gene matches: 9. The CDR3 has 15 residues. Germline CDR1 MNHNY, CDR2 SVGAGI (reference sequence). CDR3 in DNA: TGTGCCAGCAGCCTTGTCGACAGGGGTGATTCACCCCTCCACTTT. Translating gives CASSLVDRGDSPLHF.

The chain uses TRBV27 and TRBJ1-6; 9 positions agree with TRBD1. The CDR3 is 16 amino acids. Germline assignment: CDR1 MNHEY and CDR2 SMNVEV (reference sequence). Trimming cost V 6 bases and J 7 bases; bases outside gene matches: 10. The CDR3 DNA follows: TGTGCCAGCAGGTCCTGGGGGACAGGGAAAAATTCACCCCTCCACTTT. Translating it yields CASRSWGTGKNSPLHF.

The rearrangement uses TRBV29-1 and TRBJ1-3, with D uncertain. There are 11 residues in the CDR3. Deletions cut 8 bases from V and 1 base from J, with 6 bases between. The V gene's germline CDR1 is SQVTM and CDR2 ANQGSEA. The CDR3 DNA reads TGCAGCTTTTCTTCTGGAAACACCATATATTTT. Translation gives CSFSSGNTIYF. The full variable domain, in which reference TRBV29-1 and TRBJ1-3 provide the parts outside the CDR3, is SAVISQKPSRDICQRGTSLTIQCQVDSQVTMMFWYRQQPGQSLTLIATANQGSEATYESGFVIDKFPISRPNLTFSTLTVSNMSPEDSSIYLCSFSSGNTIYFGEGSWLTVV.

The CDR3 DNA is TGTGCCAGCAGCTCGGGACAGGCGGGGGGCTACACCTTC. Residues: CASSSGQAGGYTF. This sequence joins TRBV7-2 and TRBJ1-2, with 8 bases lining up with TRBD1. V gave up 4 bases and J gave up 8 bases; unmatched junction bases: 6. This CDR3 is built from 13 residues. Per germline, CDR1 SGHTA and CDR2 FQGNSA.

The V and J genes are TRBV7-2 and TRBJ2-3; TRBD2 matches 10 bases. J was trimmed by 4 bases and V by 2 bases; bases with no gene match: 0. The CDR3 loop spans 14 amino acids. Germline V lookup: CDR1 SGHTA, CDR2 FQGNSA. As DNA, the CDR3 is TGTGCCAGCAGCTTAAGCGGGGGGGCAGATACGCAGTATTTT. It codes for CASSLSGGADTQYF.